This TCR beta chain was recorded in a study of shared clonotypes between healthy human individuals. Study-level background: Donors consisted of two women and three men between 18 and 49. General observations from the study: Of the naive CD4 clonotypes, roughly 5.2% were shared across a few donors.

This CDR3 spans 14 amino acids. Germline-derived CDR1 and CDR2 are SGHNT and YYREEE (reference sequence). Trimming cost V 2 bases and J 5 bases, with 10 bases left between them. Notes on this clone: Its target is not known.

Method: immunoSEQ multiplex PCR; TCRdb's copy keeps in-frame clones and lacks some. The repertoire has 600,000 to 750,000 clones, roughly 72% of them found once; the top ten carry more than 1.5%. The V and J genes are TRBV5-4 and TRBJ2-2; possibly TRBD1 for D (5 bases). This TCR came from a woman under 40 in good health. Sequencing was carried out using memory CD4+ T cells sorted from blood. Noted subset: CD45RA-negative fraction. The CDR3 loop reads CASSFWQGTGELFF. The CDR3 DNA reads TGTGCCAGCAGCTTTTGGCAGGGTACCGGGGAGCTGTTTTTT.